This TCR beta chain was recovered during a study of blood T cells in healthy people across ages. No fewer than 6 million PBMCs went into each sample. The trim removed 4 bases at V and 1 base at J, leaving 8 bases unmatched. CDR3 size: 16 residues. The germline CDR1 and CDR2 sequences are SGHRS and YFSETQ. Combining a sample-barcoded 5' primer with a J-beta primer mix, a second PCR ran for roughly 6 to 12 cycles. One entry per CDR3 protein, called by TCRdb with MiXCR from the 5' RACE reads. Of some 1.1 million distinct CDR3 sequences listed, approximately 38% are singletons. This clonotype was counted only a few times. Its antigen remains unidentified. Study-level results: Age advanced and TCR beta diversity per million T cells fell, roughly linearly.

This sequence was found in a man between 18 and 29 years old in good health. The chain carries TRBV5-1 and TRBJ1-5; 7 positions agree with TRBD1. Sequencing was performed on blood. CDR3 in amino acids: CASSLVPTGSNQPQHF. In nucleotides, the CDR3 is TGCGCCAGCAGCCTAGTCCCGACAGGGAGCAATCAGCCCCAGCATTTT.